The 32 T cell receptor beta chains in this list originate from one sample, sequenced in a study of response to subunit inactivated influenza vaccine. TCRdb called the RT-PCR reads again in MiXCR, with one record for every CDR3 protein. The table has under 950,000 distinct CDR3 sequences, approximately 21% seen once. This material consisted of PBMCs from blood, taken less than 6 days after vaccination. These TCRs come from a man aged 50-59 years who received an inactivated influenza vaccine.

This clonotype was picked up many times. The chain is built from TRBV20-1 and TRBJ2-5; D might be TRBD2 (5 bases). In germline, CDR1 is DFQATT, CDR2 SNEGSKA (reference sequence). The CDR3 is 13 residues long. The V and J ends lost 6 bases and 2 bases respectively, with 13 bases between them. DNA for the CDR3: TGCAGTGCCAAAGAGGGTCAGCAAGAGACCCAGTACTTC. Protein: CSAKEGQQETQYF.

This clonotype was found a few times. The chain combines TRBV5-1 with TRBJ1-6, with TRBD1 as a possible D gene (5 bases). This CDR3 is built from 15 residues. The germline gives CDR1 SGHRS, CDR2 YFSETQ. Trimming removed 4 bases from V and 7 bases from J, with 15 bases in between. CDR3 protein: CASSGGTATNSPLHF. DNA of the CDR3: TGCGCCAGCAGCGGTGGGACTGCCACCAATTCACCCCTCCACTTT.

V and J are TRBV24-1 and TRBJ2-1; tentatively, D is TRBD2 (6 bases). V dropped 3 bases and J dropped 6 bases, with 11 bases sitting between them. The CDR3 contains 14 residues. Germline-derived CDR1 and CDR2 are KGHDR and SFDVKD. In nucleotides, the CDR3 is TGTGCCACCAGTGATCCGGGGACTTCCAATGAGCAGTTCTTC. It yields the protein CATSDPGTSNEQFF.

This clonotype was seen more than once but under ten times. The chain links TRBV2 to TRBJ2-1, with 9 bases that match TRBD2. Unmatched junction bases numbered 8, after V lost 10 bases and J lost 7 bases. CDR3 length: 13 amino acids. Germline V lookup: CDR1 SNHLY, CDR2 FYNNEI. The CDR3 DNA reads TGTGCCACCGCTAGCGGGGTTAGGAATGAGCAGTTCTTC. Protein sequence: CATASGVRNEQFF.

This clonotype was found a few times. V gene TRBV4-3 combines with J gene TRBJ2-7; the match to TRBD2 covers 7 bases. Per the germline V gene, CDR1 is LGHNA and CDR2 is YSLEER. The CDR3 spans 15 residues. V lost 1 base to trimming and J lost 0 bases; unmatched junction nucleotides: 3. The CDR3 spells CASSQVPGGSYEQYF. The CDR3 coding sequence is TGCGCCAGCAGCCAAGTTCCGGGAGGCTCCTACGAGCAGTACTTC.

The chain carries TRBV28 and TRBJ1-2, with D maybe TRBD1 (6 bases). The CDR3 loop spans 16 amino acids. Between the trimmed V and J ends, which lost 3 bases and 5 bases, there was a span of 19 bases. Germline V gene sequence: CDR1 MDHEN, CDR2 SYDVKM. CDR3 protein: CASSFFPRQGLYGYTF. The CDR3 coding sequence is TGTGCCAGCAGTTTTTTTCCGAGGCAGGGGTTATATGGCTACACCTTC.

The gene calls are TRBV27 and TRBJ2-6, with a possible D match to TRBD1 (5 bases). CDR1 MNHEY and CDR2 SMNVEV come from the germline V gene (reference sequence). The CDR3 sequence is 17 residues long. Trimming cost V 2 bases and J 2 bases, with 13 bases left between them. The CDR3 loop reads CASSLKGIGAGANVLTF. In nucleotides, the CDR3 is TGTGCCAGCAGTTTAAAGGGGATAGGGGCTGGGGCCAACGTCCTGACTTTC. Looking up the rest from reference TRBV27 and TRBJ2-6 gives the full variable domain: EAQVTQNPRYLITVTGKKLTVTCSQNMNHEYMSWYRQDPGLGLRQIYYSMNVEVTDKGDVPEGYKVSRKEKRNFPLILESPSPNQTSLYFCASSLKGIGAGANVLTFGAGSRLTVL.

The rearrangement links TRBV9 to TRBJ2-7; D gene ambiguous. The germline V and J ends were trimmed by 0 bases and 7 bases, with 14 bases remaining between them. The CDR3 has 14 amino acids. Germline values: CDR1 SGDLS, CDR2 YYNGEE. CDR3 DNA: TGTGCCAGCAGCGTAGGTAGTAGGGCCTCAGAGCAGTACTTC. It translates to CASSVGSRASEQYF.

CDR3 sequence (DNA): TGTGCCAGCAGCCCTCGCGTAGGGCAGAATACCCAGTACTTC. Amino acid sequence: CASSPRVGQNTQYF. This chain joins TRBV7-2 and TRBJ2-5; no reliable D call. Germline values: CDR1 SGHTA, CDR2 FQGNSA. This CDR3 is built from 14 residues. V lost 5 bases and J 8 bases, leaving 18 bases between the germline ends. Complete variable domain (other parts from reference TRBV7-2 and TRBJ2-5): GAGVSQSPSNKVTEKGKDVELRCDPISGHTALYWYRQSLGQGLEFLIYFQGNSAPDKSGLPSDRFSAERTGGSVSTLTIQRTQQEDSAVYLCASSPRVGQNTQYFGPGTRLLVL.

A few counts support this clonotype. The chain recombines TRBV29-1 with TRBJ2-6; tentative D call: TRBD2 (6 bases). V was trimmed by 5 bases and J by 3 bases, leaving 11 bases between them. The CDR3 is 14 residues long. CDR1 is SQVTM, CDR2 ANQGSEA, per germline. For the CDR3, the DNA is TGCAGCGTTTTAGGAGGGGATGGGGCCAACGTCCTGACTTTC. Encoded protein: CSVLGGDGANVLTF. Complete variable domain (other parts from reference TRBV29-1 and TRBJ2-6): SAVISQKPSRDICQRGTSLTIQCQVDSQVTMMFWYRQQPGQSLTLIATANQGSEATYESGFVIDKFPISRPNLTFSTLTVSNMSPEDSSIYLCSVLGGDGANVLTFGAGSRLTVL.

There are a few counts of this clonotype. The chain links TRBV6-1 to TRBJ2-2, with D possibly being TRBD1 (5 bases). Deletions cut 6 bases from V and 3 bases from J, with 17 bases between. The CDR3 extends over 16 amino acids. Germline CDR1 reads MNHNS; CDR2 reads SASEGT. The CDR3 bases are TGTGCCAGCAGCCGAAAGATAGACAGTTACACCGGGGAGCTGTTTTTT. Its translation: CASSRKIDSYTGELFF.

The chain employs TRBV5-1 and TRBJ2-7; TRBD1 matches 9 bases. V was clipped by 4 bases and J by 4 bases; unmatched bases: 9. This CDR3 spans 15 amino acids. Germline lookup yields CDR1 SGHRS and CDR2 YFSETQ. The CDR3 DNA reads TGCGCCAGCAGCCCGGCACGACAGGGGGTTTACGAGCAGTACTTC. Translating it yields CASSPARQGVYEQYF. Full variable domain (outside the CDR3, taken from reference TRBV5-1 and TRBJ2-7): KAGVTQTPRYLIKTRGQQVTLSCSPISGHRSVSWYQQTPGQGLQFLFEYFSETQRNKGNFPGRFSGRQFSNSRSEMNVSTLELGDSALYLCASSPARQGVYEQYFGPGTRLTVT.

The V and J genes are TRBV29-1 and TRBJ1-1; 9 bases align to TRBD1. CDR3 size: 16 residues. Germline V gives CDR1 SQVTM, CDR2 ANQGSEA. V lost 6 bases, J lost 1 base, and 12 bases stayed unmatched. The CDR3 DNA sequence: TGCAGCGTCCGGGACAGGGAAATTTTCGGGAACACTGAAGCTTTCTTT. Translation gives CSVRDREIFGNTEAFF.

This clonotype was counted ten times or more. The CDR3 sequence: CASSSTSGYSYNEQFF. The CDR3 nucleotides are TGTGCCAGCAGCTCGACTAGCGGGTACTCCTACAATGAGCAGTTCTTC. The rearrangement links TRBV12-3 or TRBV12-4 to TRBJ2-1, with TRBD2 matching over 10 bases. The junction had 5 bases not matched to a gene; V was cut back by 6 bases and J by 0 bases. The CDR3 has 16 amino acids.

DNA for the CDR3: TGTGCCAGCAGCCCCCCCTACGCTAATGAAAAACTGTTTTTT. Protein sequence: CASSPPYANEKLFF. The chain combines TRBV7-2 with TRBJ1-4; D call uncertain. Looked up from germline, CDR1 is SGHTA and CDR2 is FQGNSA. The CDR3 contains 14 residues. Trimming took off 5 bases at V and 3 bases at J, with 10 bases between the two ends.

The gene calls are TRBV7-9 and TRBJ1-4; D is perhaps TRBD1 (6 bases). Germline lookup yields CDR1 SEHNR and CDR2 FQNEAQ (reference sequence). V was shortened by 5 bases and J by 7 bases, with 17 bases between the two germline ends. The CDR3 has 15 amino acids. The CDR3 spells CASSQNRAGGEKLFF. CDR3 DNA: TGTGCCAGCAGCCAAAACAGGGCGGGCGGTGAAAAACTGTTTTTT.

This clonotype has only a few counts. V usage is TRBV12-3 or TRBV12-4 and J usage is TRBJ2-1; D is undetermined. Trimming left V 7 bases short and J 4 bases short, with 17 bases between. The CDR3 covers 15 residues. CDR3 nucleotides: TGTGCCAGCATCCGAAACGACCGGAAATACAATGAGCAGTTCTTC. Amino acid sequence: CASIRNDRKYNEQFF.

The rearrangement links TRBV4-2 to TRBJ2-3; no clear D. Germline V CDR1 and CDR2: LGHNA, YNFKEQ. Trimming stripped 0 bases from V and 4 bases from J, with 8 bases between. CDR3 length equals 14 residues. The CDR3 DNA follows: TGTGCCAGCAGCCAAGATAGACGGTCAGATACGCAGTATTTT. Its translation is CASSQDRRSDTQYF.

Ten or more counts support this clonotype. CDR3 protein: CASSPGTGGWQYF. DNA of the CDR3: TGTGCCAGCTCACCCGGGACAGGGGGCTGGCAGTACTTC. The chain is built from TRBV18 and TRBJ2-7; TRBD1 agrees at 12 bases. Per germline, CDR1 KGHSH and CDR2 LQKENI. This CDR3 comprises 13 residues. With V trimmed by 3 bases and J by 9 bases, 3 bases remained unmatched. The entire variable domain, with the rest obtained from reference TRBV18 and TRBJ2-7, is as follows: NAGVMQNPRHLVRRRGQEARLRCSPMKGHSHVYWYRQLPEEGLKFMVYLQKENIIDESGMPKERFSAEFPKEGPSILRIQQVVRGDSAAYFCASSPGTGGWQYFGPGTRLTVT.

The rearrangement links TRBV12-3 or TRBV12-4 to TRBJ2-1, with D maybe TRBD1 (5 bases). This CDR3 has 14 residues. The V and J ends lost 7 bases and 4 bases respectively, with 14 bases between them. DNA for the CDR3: TGTGCCAGCACCCTTAGGGGTTTTTACAATGAGCAGTTCTTC. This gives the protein CASTLRGFYNEQFF.

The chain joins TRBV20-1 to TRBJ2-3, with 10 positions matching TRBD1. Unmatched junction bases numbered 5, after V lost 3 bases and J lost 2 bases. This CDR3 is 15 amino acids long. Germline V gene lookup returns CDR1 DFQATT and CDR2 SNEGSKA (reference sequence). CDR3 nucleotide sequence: TGCAGTGCTAGTCCGGGACAGGGGATCACAGATACGCAGTATTTT. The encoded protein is CSASPGQGITDTQYF.

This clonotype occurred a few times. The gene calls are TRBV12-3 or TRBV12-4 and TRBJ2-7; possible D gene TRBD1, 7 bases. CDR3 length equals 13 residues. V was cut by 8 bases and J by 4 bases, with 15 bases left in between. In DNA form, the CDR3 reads TGTGCCAGCCGGAGGGGGCAAGTGTACGAGCAGTACTTC. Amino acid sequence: CASRRGQVYEQYF.

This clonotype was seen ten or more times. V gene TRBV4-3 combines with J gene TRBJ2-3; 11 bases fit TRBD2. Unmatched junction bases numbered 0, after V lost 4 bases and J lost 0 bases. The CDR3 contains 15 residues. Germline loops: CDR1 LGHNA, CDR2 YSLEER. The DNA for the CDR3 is TGCGCCAGCAGCCGGACTAGCGGGAGCACAGATACGCAGTATTTT. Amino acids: CASSRTSGSTDTQYF.

The CDR3 DNA sequence: TGTGCCAGCAGCCTGGGGGGGGGCTCGAGGTATGAGACCCAGTACTTC. Protein sequence: CASSLGGGSRYETQYF. The chain uses TRBV11-2 and TRBJ2-5, with D possibly TRBD2 on 7 matching bases. Trimming stripped 5 bases from V and 5 bases from J, with 21 bases between. The germline V gene encodes CDR1 SGHAT and CDR2 FQNNGV. This CDR3 has 16 amino acids.

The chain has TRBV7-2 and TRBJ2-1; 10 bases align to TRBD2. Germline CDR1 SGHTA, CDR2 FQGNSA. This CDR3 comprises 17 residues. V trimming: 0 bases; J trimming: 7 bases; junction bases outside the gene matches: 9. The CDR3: CASSLALTAGGFNEQFF. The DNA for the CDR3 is TGTGCCAGCAGCTTAGCGCTAACAGCGGGAGGGTTTAATGAGCAGTTCTTC.

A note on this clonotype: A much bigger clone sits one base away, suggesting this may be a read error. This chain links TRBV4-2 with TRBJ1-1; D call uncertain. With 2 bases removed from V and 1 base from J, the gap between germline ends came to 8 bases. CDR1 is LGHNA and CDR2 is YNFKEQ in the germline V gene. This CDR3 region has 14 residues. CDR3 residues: CASSQLAGNTEAFF. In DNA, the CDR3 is TGTGCCAGCAGCCAACTGGCAGGGAACACTGAAGCTTTCTTT.

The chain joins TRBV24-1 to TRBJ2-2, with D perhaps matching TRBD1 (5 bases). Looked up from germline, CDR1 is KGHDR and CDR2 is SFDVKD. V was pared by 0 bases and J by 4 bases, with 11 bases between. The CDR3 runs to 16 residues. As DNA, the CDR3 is TGTGCCACCAGTGATTTGCGCAGGGATGGCACCGGGGAGCTGTTTTTT. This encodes CATSDLRRDGTGELFF.

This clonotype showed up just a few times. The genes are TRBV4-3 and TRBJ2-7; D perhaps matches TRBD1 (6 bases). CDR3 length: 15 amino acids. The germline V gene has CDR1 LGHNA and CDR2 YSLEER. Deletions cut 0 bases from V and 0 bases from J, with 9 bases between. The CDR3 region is CASSQDRGGSYEQYF. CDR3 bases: TGCGCCAGCAGCCAAGACAGGGGTGGCTCCTACGAGCAGTACTTC.

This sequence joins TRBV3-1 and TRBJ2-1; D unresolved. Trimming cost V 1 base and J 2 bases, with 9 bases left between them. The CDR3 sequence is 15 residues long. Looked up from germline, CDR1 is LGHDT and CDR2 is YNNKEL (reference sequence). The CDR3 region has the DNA TGTGCCAGCAGCCAAGGCATAACTCCCTACAATGAGCAGTTCTTC. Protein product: CASSQGITPYNEQFF.

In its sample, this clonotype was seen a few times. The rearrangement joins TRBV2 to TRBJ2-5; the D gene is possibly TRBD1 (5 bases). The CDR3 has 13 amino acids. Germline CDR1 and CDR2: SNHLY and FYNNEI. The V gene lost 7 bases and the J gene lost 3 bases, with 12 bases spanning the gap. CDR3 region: CASNTQGKETQYF. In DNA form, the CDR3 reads TGTGCCAGCAATACCCAGGGAAAAGAGACCCAGTACTTC. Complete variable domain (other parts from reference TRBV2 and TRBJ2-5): EPEVTQTPSHQVTQMGQEVILRCVPISNHLYFYWYRQILGQKVEFLVSFYNNEISEKSEIFDDQFSVERPDGSNFTLKIRSTKLEDSAMYFCASNTQGKETQYFGPGTRLLVL.

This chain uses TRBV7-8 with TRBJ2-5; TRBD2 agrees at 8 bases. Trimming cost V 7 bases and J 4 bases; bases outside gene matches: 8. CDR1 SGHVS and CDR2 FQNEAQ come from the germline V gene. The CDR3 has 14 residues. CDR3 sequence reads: CASTRSGGRETQYF. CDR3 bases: TGTGCCAGCACCCGTTCGGGGGGGCGAGAGACCCAGTACTTC.

The CDR3 coding sequence is TGTGCCAGCAGCTTATATAGCGGGAGAACAGATACGCAGTATTTT. This sequence encodes CASSLYSGRTDTQYF. The chain employs TRBV7-9 and TRBJ2-3; 9 bases are shared with TRBD2. V trimming: 2 bases; J trimming: 3 bases; junction bases outside the gene matches: 3. This CDR3 is built from 15 residues. Looked up from germline, CDR1 is SEHNR and CDR2 is FQNEAQ (reference sequence).